A single sample gave rise to the 27 T cell receptor beta chains below, sequenced in a study of vaccination effects on CD4 cells after COVID-19. No antigen is known for these receptors. After expansion with viral peptide pools in the ViraFEST assay, antigen-specific CD4+ T cells were sequenced. Subsequent to a culture period of about ten days, CD4+ T cells were isolated. According to the study, vaccine recipients showed no prior SARS-CoV-2 infection and negative nucleocapsid antibodies. Sequenced by immunoSEQ multiplex PCR; TCRdb stores in-frame clones only, minus some. This sample yields about 48,000 clones, of which approximately 79% are seen a single time; approximately 6% belongs to the top ten. The sample in question was CD4+ T cells from PBMCs cultured with HCoV-OC43 spike peptides, obtained before COVID-19 vaccination. The sample's subset: HCoV-OC43 spike overlapping peptide pool stimulation. Source of these receptors: a human donor who received a COVID-19 vaccine.

This chain links TRBV7-2 with TRBJ1-2; no definite D call. Germline V gene sequence: CDR1 SGHTA, CDR2 FQGNSA. Trimming shortened V by 3 bases and J by 0 bases, and 11 bases separated the two germline ends. CDR3 length: 15 residues. This CDR3 reads CASSLRRNTNYGYTF. The CDR3 DNA follows: TGTGCCAGCAGCTTGAGGCGGAATACTAACTATGGCTACACCTTC.

V is TRBV4-3 and J is TRBJ2-2; no clear D. This CDR3 has 14 amino acids. The V end was cut by 1 base, the J end by 1 base, with 4 bases between. Looked up from germline, CDR1 is LGHNA and CDR2 is YSLEER. In DNA, the CDR3 is TGCGCCAGCAGCCAAGCACAGAACACCGGGGAGCTGTTTTTT. It is translated as CASSQAQNTGELFF.

V and J are TRBV29-1 and TRBJ1-1; TRBD1 might be the D (6 bases). The CDR3 totals 12 residues. V was cut by 2 bases and J by 10 bases, with 14 bases left in between. Germline CDR1 SQVTM, CDR2 ANQGSEA. The CDR3 spells CSVEPIQGRAFF. The DNA for the CDR3 is TGCAGCGTTGAACCAATACAGGGAAGAGCTTTCTTT.

V is TRBV5-1 and J is TRBJ2-3, with a tentative D call TRBD1 (6 bases). The CDR3 runs to 14 residues. CDR1 and CDR2 from the germline V gene are SGHRS and YFSETQ. V was shortened by 5 bases and J by 3 bases, with 13 bases between the two germline ends. CDR3 nucleotides: TGCGCCAGCAGGATACAGGGATCTACAGATACGCAGTATTTT. It yields the protein CASRIQGSTDTQYF.

The chain combines TRBV12-3 or TRBV12-4 with TRBJ1-1; 7 bases map to TRBD1. The CDR3 length is 13 residues. The ends lost 6 bases at V and 1 base at J; junction bases unmatched: 2. The CDR3 bases are TGTGCCAGCAGGGGACAGCCGAACACTGAAGCTTTCTTT. Protein: CASRGQPNTEAFF.

The V gene is TRBV10-3, the J gene TRBJ1-2, with 8 bases fitting TRBD1. The germline V gene has CDR1 ENHRY and CDR2 SYGVKD. J was trimmed by 7 bases and V by 6 bases; bases with no gene match: 16. The CDR3 is 16 amino acids. The CDR3 protein is CAIREQGALMISGYTF. CDR3 in DNA: TGTGCCATCAGGGAGCAGGGGGCGCTGATGATCTCTGGCTACACCTTC.

This clone was detected once. This sequence joins TRBV7-3 and TRBJ2-3, with D uncertain. The CDR3 has 13 amino acids. The V gene's germline CDR1 is SGHTA and CDR2 FQGTGA. With 5 bases removed from V and 9 bases from J, the gap between germline ends came to 15 bases. CDR3 nucleotide sequence: TGTGCCAGCAGCCCTACCCAGCTAGAAACGCAGTATTTT. It translates to CASSPTQLETQYF.

V and J are TRBV6-2 or TRBV6-3 and TRBJ1-1, with a tentative D call TRBD1 (6 bases). CDR1 is MNHEY and CDR2 is SVGEGT in the germline V gene. The CDR3 runs to 16 residues. Trimming removed 2 bases at V and 1 base at J, with 14 bases between. CDR3 in amino acids: CASSYIGGGANTEAFF. The CDR3 coding sequence is TGTGCCAGCAGTTACATAGGGGGGGGCGCGAACACTGAAGCTTTCTTT.

The CDR3 reads CASSYRRTSGGGQETQYF. The CDR3 DNA sequence: TGTGCCAGCAGCTACCGACGAACTAGCGGGGGAGGCCAAGAGACCCAGTACTTC. This sequence joins TRBV13 and TRBJ2-5; 11 bases align to TRBD2. The V gene's germline CDR1 is PRHDT and CDR2 FYEKMQ (reference sequence). The ends lost 4 bases at V and 1 base at J; junction bases unmatched: 11. The CDR3 sequence is 18 residues long. The full variable domain, with the rest looked up from reference TRBV13 and TRBJ2-5, is AAGVIQSPRHLIKEKRETATLKCYPIPRHDTVYWYQQGPGQDPQFLISFYEKMQSDKGSIPDRFSAQQFSDYHSELNMSSLELGDSALYFCASSYRRTSGGGQETQYFGPGTRLLVL.

This chain links TRBV5-6 with TRBJ2-2, with D possibly matching TRBD1 (5 bases). In germline, CDR1 is SGHDT, CDR2 YYEEEE. The V and J ends lost 0 bases and 8 bases respectively, with 17 bases between them. The CDR3 is made up of 16 amino acids. The CDR3: CASSLARDRTLGELFF. The CDR3 DNA reads as TGTGCCAGCAGCTTGGCCAGGGATAGAACCTTGGGGGAGCTGTTTTTT.

The J gene is TRBJ1-1, the V gene TRBV6-5; D gene unclear. From germline, CDR1 is MNHEY and CDR2 SVGAGI. V lost 6 bases and J 3 bases, leaving 11 bases between the germline ends. The CDR3 sequence is 13 residues long. The chain's CDR3 is CASRAGPDTEAFF. The CDR3 bases are TGTGCCAGCAGGGCAGGACCCGACACTGAAGCTTTCTTT.

CDR3 in amino acids: CASKATGNYGYTF. CDR3 nucleotide sequence: TGCGCCAGCAAAGCGACAGGGAACTATGGCTACACCTTC. The rearrangement links TRBV10-2 to TRBJ1-2; 7 nucleotides match TRBD1. Per germline, CDR1 WSHSY and CDR2 SAAADI. The CDR3 totals 13 residues. Trimming cost V 7 bases and J 2 bases; bases outside gene matches: 4.

V and J are TRBV18 and TRBJ1-2; D is possibly TRBD1 (5 bases). The V end lost 3 bases, the J end lost 0 bases, and 17 bases lay between the germline ends. The CDR3 extends over 17 amino acids. The germline CDR1 and CDR2 sequences are KGHSH and LQKENI. CDR3 nucleotide sequence: TGTGCCAGCTCACCCGGGGCAGGGAGCCGTCCTAACTATGGCTACACCTTC. Protein: CASSPGAGSRPNYGYTF.

This clone was seen only once. CDR3 coding DNA: TGCGCCAGCAGTCGGGACCCTATAGCAGGGACAGATACGCAGTATTTT. It is translated as CASSRDPIAGTDTQYF. This chain links TRBV5-1 with TRBJ2-3; D may match TRBD1 or TRBD2 (5 bases each). Germline CDR1 reads SGHRS; CDR2 reads YFSETQ. The V and J ends lost 5 bases and 3 bases respectively, with 19 bases between them. The CDR3 has 16 amino acids.

The chain is built from TRBV7-9 and TRBJ2-5; a weak D match, TRBD1 (5 bases). Germline V gene sequence: CDR1 SEHNR, CDR2 FQNEAQ (reference sequence). The CDR3 extends over 14 amino acids. The V end was cut by 4 bases, the J end by 5 bases, with 14 bases between. CDR3 coding DNA: TGTGCCAGCAGCTCCGGACACGATGGGGAGACCCAGTACTTC. Protein product: CASSSGHDGETQYF.

The chain joins TRBV24-1 to TRBJ2-1; D gene ambiguous. V was trimmed by 3 bases and J by 0 bases, leaving 11 bases between them. Germline CDR1 is KGHDR and CDR2 is SFDVKD. The CDR3 runs 16 residues. CDR3 in amino acids: CATSDLRPGSYNEQFF. For the CDR3, the DNA is TGTGCCACCAGTGATCTACGACCGGGCTCCTACAATGAGCAGTTCTTC.

V gene TRBV3-1 (or the pseudogene TRBV3-2) combines with J gene TRBJ2-1; no definite D call. V was cut by 0 bases and J by 4 bases, with 7 bases left in between. Germline V gene data show CDR1 as LGHDT and CDR2 as YNNKEL (reference sequence). The CDR3 loop spans 14 amino acids. In DNA, the CDR3 is TGTGCCAGCAGCCAAGAGAGAGAGTACAATGAGCAGTTCTTC. Translating it yields CASSQEREYNEQFF.

The chain links TRBV7-3 to TRBJ1-1; D unresolved. The CDR3 runs to 14 residues. The V gene lost 5 bases and the J gene lost 4 bases, with 14 bases spanning the gap. Germline-derived CDR1 and CDR2 are SGHTA and FQGTGA. CDR3 DNA sequence: TGTGCCAGCAGCCGTCAAGCAGGTAGCACTGAAGCTTTCTTT. This translates into CASSRQAGSTEAFF.

V is TRBV5-1 and J is TRBJ1-2, with D uncertain. Germline V gene lookup returns CDR1 SGHRS and CDR2 YFSETQ. The length of the CDR3 is 15 residues. V was cut by 4 bases and J by 4 bases, with 17 bases left in between. As DNA, the CDR3 is TGCGCCAGCAGCGTGACCCCTGCGGGAGGCTATGGCTACACCTTC. Residues: CASSVTPAGGYGYTF. Complete variable domain (other parts from reference TRBV5-1 and TRBJ1-2): KAGVTQTPRYLIKTRGQQVTLSCSPISGHRSVSWYQQTPGQGLQFLFEYFSETQRNKGNFPGRFSGRQFSNSRSEMNVSTLELGDSALYLCASSVTPAGGYGYTFGSGTRLTVV.

V and J are TRBV4-1 and TRBJ1-5; D gene uncertain. The CDR3 totals 14 residues. Per the germline V gene, CDR1 is MGHRA and CDR2 is YSYEKL. Trimming left V 0 bases short and J 6 bases short, with 9 bases between. CDR3: CASSQEKGFQPQHF. CDR3 sequence (DNA): TGCGCCAGCAGCCAAGAAAAAGGATTTCAGCCCCAGCATTTT.

This rearrangement joins TRBV7-2 to TRBJ2-3; TRBD2 is a possible D gene (5 bases). V was cut by 7 bases and J by 6 bases, with 20 bases left in between. CDR1 is SGHTA and CDR2 is FQGNSA in the germline V gene. The CDR3 has 15 amino acids. The CDR3 reads CASTLGLLEDDTQYF. In nucleotides, the CDR3 is TGTGCCAGCACCCTCGGACTCCTCGAGGACGATACGCAGTATTTT.

This clone is a singleton in its sample. This chain joins TRBV5-1 and TRBJ2-5, with 7 bases lining up with TRBD1. Unmatched junction bases numbered 7, after V lost 4 bases and J lost 1 base. This CDR3 contains 15 residues. Per the germline V gene, CDR1 is SGHRS and CDR2 is YFSETQ. The CDR3 sequence is CASSPWTGSQETQYF. The CDR3, as DNA: TGCGCCAGCAGCCCATGGACAGGTTCCCAAGAGACCCAGTACTTC.

This rearrangement joins TRBV5-1 to TRBJ2-1; D possibly uses TRBD1 or TRBD2 (6 bases each). The germline V gene encodes CDR1 SGHRS and CDR2 YFSETQ. The CDR3 sequence is 14 residues long. V lost 2 bases to trimming and J lost 8 bases, with 14 bases between them. The CDR3 sequence is CASSFSGGGDEQFF. The CDR3 DNA reads as TGCGCCAGCAGCTTTTCCGGGGGCGGGGATGAGCAGTTCTTC.

This chain connects TRBV29-1 to TRBJ1-1, with TRBD1 identical over 7 bases. Per the germline V gene, CDR1 is SQVTM and CDR2 is ANQGSEA. The CDR3 covers 13 residues. V shed 7 bases, J shed 4 bases, and the junction held 9 bases outside the gene matches. The CDR3, as DNA: TGCAGCGAGAACAGGGGTGAGGGCACTGAAGCTTTCTTT. Translation: CSENRGEGTEAFF. The complete variable domain, with remaining parts taken from reference TRBV29-1 and TRBJ1-1, reads SAVISQKPSRDICQRGTSLTIQCQVDSQVTMMFWYRQQPGQSLTLIATANQGSEATYESGFVIDKFPISRPNLTFSTLTVSNMSPEDSSIYLCSENRGEGTEAFFGQGTRLTVV.

The chain uses TRBV9 and TRBJ2-1; 9 nucleotides match TRBD2. Germline CDR1 and CDR2: SGDLS and YYNGEE. This CDR3 region has 14 residues. The V segment lost 0 bases and the J segment 8 bases; nucleotides outside the gene matches: 3. The CDR3: CASSVASGGHEQFF. CDR3 DNA sequence: TGTGCCAGCAGCGTAGCCAGCGGGGGGCATGAGCAGTTCTTC.

This chain joins TRBV18 and TRBJ2-6; the D gene is possibly TRBD2 (6 bases). There are 15 residues in the CDR3. Trimming removed 3 bases from V and 1 base from J, with 7 bases in between. Germline V CDR1 and CDR2: KGHSH, LQKENI. The CDR3, as DNA: TGTGCCAGCTCACCCGCGGGATCTGGGGCCAACGTCCTGACTTTC. Protein sequence: CASSPAGSGANVLTF.

The V and J genes are TRBV3-1 (or the pseudogene TRBV3-2) and TRBJ2-5; 7 nucleotides agree with TRBD2. Germline CDR1 is LGHDT and CDR2 is YNNKEL (reference sequence). Germline trimming cut 2 bases from V and 4 bases from J; bases unmatched to any gene: 4. The CDR3 sequence is 14 residues long. As DNA, the CDR3 is TGTGCCAGCAGCCAATCTCGCGGGGGAGAGACCCAGTACTTC. It codes for CASSQSRGGETQYF.